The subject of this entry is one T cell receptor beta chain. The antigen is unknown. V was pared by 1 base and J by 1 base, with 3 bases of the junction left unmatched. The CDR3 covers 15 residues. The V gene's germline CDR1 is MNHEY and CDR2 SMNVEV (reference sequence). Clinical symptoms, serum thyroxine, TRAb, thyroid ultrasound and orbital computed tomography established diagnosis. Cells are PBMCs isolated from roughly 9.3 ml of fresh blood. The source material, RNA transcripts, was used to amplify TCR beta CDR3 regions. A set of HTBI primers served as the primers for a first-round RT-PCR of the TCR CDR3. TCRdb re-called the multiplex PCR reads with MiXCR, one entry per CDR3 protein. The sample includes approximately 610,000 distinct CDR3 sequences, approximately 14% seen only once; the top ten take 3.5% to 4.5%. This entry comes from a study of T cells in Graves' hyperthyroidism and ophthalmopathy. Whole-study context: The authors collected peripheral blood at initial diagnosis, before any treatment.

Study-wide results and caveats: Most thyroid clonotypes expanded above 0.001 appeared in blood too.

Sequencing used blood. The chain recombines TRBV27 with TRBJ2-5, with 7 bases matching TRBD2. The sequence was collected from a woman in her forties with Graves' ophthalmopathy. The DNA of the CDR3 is TGTGCCAGCAGTTTATGGGGGGGGTCCCAAGAGACCCAGTACTTC. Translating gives CASSLWGGSQETQYF.